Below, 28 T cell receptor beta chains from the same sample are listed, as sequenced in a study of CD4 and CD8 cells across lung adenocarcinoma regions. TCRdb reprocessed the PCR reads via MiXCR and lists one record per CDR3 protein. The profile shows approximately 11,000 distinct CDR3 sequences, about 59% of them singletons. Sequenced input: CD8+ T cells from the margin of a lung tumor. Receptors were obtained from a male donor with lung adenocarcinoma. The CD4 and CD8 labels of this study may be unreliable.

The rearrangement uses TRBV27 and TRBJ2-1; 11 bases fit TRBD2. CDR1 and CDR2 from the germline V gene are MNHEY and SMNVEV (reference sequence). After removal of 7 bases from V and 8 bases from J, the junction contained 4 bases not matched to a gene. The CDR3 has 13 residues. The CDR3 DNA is TGTGCCAGCAAGCTAGCGGGAGGTCATGAGCAGTTCTTC. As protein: CASKLAGGHEQFF.

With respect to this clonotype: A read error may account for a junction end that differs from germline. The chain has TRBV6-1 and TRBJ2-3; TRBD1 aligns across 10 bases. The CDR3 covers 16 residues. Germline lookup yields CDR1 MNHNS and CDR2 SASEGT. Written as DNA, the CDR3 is TGTGCCAGCAGTGAAGCCGGGACAGGGGTTGGAGATATGCAGTACTTT. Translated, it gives CASSEAGTGVGDMQYF.

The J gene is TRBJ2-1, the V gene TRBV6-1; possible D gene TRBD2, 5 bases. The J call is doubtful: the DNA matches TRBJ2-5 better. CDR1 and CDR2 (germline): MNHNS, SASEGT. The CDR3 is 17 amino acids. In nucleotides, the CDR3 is TGTGCCAGCAGTGAAGCGCTTCCAGGTCTAGGGAGAGAGACCCAGTACTTC. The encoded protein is CASSEALPGLGRETQYF.

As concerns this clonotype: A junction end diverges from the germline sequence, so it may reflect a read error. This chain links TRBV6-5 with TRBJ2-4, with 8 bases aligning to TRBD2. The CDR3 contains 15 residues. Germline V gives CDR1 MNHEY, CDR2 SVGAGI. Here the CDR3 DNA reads TGTGCCAGCAGTTCGGGGGGGAGCGCCAAAGATACTCAGTATTTC. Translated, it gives CASSSGGSAKDTQYF.

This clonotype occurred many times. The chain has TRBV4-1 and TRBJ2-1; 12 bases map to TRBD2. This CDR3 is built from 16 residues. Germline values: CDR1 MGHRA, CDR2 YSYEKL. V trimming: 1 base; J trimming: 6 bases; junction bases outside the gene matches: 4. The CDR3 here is CASSQVPGLAGNEQFF. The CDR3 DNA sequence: TGCGCCAGCAGCCAAGTTCCGGGACTAGCGGGCAATGAGCAGTTCTTC.

The CDR3, as DNA: TGTGCCAGCCGCAGGGGGCCGGAGACCCAGTTCTTC. It yields the protein CASRRGPETQFF. V is TRBV25-1 and J is TRBJ2-1; TRBD1 matches at 8 bases. Germline CDR1 reads MGHDK; CDR2 reads SYGVNS. V lost 8 bases, J lost 13 bases, and 10 bases stayed unmatched. This CDR3 is 12 amino acids long.

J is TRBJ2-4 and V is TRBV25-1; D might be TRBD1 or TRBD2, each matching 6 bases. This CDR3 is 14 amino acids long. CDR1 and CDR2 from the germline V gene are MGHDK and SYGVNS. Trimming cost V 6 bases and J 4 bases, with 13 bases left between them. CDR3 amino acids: CASSGGGRKNIQYF. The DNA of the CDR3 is TGTGCCAGCAGCGGAGGGGGACGAAAAAACATTCAGTACTTC.

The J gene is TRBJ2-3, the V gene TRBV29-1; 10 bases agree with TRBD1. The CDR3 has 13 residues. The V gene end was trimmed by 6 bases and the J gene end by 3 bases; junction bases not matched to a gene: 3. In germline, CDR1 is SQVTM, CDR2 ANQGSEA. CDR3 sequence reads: CSVDRGRTDTQYF. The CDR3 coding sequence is TGCAGCGTCGACAGGGGGCGAACAGATACGCAGTATTTT.

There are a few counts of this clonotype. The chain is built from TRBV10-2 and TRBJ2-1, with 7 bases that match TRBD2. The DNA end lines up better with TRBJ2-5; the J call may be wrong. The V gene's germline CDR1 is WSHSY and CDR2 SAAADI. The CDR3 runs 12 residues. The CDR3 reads CASGTTGGTQYF. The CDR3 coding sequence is TGCGCCAGCGGGACTACCGGGGGGACCCAGTACTTC.

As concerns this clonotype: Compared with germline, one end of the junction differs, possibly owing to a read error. DNA for the CDR3: TGTGCCAGCAGCGGACGGCCGGTTAGGACAGATAAGCAGTATTTT. Its protein is CASSGRPVRTDKQYF. The chain joins TRBV6-1 to TRBJ2-3; TRBD1 might be the D (6 bases). Germline CDR1 is MNHNS and CDR2 is SASEGT. This CDR3 comprises 15 residues.

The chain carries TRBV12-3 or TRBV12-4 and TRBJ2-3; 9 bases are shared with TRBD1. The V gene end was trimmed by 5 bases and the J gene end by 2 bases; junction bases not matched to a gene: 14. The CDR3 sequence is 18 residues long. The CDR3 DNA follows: TGTGCCAGCAGTGCCCCCGGGACAGGGTTTCGGAACACAGATACGCAGTATTTT. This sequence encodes CASSAPGTGFRNTDTQYF.

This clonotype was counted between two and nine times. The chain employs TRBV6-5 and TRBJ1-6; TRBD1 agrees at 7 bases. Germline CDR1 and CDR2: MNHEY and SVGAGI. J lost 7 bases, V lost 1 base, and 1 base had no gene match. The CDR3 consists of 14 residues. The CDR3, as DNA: TGTGCCAGCAGTTACTTACAGGGGAATTCACCCCTCCACTTT. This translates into CASSYLQGNSPLHF.

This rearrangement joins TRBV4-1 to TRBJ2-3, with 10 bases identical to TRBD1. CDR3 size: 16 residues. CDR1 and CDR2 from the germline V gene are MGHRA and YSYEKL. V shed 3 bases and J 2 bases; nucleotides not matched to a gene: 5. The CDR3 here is CASSQPGTGATDTQYF. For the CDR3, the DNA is TGCGCCAGCAGCCAGCCGGGGACAGGGGCCACAGATACGCAGTATTTT.

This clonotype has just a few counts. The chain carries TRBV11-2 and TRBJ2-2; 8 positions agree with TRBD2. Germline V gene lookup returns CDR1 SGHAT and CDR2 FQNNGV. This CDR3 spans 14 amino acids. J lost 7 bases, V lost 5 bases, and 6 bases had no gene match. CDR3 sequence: CASSPDSGGGELFF. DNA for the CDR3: TGTGCCAGCAGCCCGGACAGCGGGGGCGGGGAGCTGTTTTTT.

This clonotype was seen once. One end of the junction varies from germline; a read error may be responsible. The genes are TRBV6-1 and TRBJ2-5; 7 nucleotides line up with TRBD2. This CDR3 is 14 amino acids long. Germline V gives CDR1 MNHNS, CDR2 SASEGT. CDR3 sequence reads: CAGSGSRAGDTQYF. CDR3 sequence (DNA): TGTGCGGGCAGTGGGTCACGTGCGGGAGATACGCAGTACTTT.

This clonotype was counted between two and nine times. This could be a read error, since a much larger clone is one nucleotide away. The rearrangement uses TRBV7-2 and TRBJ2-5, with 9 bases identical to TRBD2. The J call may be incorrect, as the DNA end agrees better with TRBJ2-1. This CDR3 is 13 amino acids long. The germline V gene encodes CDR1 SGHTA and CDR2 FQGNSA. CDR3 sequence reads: CASATSGSRTQFF. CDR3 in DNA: TGTGCCAGCGCGACTAGCGGTTCCAGGACCCAGTTCTTC.

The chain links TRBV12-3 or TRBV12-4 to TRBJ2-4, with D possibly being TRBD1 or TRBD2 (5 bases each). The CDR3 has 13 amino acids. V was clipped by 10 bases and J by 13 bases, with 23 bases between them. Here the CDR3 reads CATGLRAVNTQYF. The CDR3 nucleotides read TGTGCCACGGGGCTGAGAGCCGTAAATACGCAGTACTTC.

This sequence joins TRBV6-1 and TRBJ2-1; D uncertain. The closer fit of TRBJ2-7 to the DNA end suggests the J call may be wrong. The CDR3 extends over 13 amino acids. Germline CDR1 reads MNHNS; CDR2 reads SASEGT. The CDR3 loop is CASSQLMAYEQYV. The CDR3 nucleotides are TGTGCCAGCAGCCAGCTTATGGCCTACGAGCAGTACGTC.

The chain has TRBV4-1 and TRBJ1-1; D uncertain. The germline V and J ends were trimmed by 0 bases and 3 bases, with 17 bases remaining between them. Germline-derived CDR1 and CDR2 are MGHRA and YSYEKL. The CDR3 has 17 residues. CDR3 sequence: CASSQDYIVSGDTEAFF. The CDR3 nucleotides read TGCGCCAGCAGCCAAGATTATATAGTGAGTGGGGACACTGAAGCTTTCTTT.

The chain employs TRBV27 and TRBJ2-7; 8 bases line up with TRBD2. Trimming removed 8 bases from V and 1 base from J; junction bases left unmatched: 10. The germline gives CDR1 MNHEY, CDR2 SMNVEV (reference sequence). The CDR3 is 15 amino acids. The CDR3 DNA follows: TGTGCCAGCGGCAAGACGGCTAGCGGGTCCTACGAGCAGTACTTC. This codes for CASGKTASGSYEQYF.

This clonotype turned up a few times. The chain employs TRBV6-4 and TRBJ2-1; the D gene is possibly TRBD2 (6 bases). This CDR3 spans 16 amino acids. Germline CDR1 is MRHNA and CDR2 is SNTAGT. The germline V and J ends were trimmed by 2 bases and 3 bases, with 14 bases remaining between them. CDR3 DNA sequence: TGTGCCAGCAGTGACGGTGACTCGGGGGTCTACAATGAGCAGTTCTTC. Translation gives CASSDGDSGVYNEQFF.

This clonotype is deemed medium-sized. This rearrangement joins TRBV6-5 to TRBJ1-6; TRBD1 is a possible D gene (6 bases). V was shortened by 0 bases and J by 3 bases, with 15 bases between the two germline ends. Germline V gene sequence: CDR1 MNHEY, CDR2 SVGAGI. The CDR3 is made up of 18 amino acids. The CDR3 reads CASSYSTAGALYNSPLHF. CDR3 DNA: TGTGCCAGCAGTTACTCGACGGCAGGGGCCCTCTATAATTCACCCCTCCACTTT.

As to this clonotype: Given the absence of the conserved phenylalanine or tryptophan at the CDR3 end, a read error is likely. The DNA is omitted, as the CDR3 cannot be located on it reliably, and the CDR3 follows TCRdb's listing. The CDR3 reads CAKTMGRVIL. V usage is TRBV27 and J usage is TRBJ2-1; the listed D gene, TRBD1, was not tested against the DNA. The CDR3 contains 10 residues when both ends are counted. Germline CDR1 MNHEY, CDR2 SMNVEV (reference sequence).

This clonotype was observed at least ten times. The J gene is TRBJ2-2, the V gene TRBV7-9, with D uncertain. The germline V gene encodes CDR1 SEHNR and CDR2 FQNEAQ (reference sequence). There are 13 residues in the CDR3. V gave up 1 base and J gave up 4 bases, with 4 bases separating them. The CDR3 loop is CASSLGGTGELFF. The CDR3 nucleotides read TGTGCCAGCAGCTTAGGGGGCACCGGGGAGCTGTTTTTT.

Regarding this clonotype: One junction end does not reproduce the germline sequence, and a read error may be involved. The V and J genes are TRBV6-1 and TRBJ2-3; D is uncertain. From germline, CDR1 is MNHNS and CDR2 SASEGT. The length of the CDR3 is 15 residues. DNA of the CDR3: TGTGCCAGCAGCGGACGGGCGGATGGCACCGGTACGCTGTATTTT. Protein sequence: CASSGRADGTGTLYF.

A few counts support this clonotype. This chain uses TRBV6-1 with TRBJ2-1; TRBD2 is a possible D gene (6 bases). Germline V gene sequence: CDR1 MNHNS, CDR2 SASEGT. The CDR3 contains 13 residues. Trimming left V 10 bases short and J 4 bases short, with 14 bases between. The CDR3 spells CATGRRDYNEQFF. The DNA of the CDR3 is TGTGCCACCGGGAGAAGGGATTACAATGAGCAGTTCTTC.

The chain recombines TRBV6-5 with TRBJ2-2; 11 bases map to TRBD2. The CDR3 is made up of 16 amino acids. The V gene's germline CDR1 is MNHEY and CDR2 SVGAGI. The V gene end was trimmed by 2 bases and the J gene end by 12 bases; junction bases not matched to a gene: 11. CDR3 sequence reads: CASSYRTSGRRLKLFF. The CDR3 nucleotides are TGTGCCAGCAGTTACAGGACTAGCGGGCGGAGACTTAAGCTGTTTTTT.

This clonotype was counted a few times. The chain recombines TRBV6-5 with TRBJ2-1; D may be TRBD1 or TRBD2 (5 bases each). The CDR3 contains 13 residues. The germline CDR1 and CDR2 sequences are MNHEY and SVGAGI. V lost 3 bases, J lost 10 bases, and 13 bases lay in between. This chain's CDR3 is CASSYSTGTEQFF. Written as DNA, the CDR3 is TGTGCCAGCAGTTATTCCACCGGGACGGAGCAGTTCTTC.